These T cell receptor beta chains were read from a single sample in a study of cytomegalovirus exposure and HLA in healthy donors. Method: immunoSEQ multiplex PCR; TCRdb's copy keeps in-frame clones and lacks some. This table holds 90,000 to 100,000 clones, 76% found once. The source material was PBMCs. The origin of the receptors is a middle-aged man in good health and CMV-seronegative. Both conserved end residues are part of each CDR3. The D gene is left open where the match is weak. Clone size is given for some rows only: seen once, a few or many times, or a class if the clone is expanded.

>TRBJ2-3|few|TRBD2|TRBV6-4
CASSGGSGTDTQYF
TGTGCCAGCAGTGGCGGGAGTGGGACAGATACGCAGTATTTT
>TRBJ2-7|.|.|TRBV21-1
CASSKGRVYEQYF
TGTGCCAGCAGCAAAGGCCGAGTCTACGAGCAGTACTTC
>TRBJ2-2|.|.|TRBV4-1
CASSDRQANTGELFF
TGCGCCAGCAGCGATAGACAGGCGAACACCGGGGAGCTGTTTTTT
>TRBJ1-1|few|.|TRBV4-1
CASSQNRGGDEAFF
TGCGCCAGCAGCCAGAATCGCGGCGGGGATGAAGCTTTCTTT
>TRBJ2-5|.|.|TRBV2
CASSRDRETQYF
TGTGCCAGCAGCAGAGACAGAGAGACCCAGTACTTC
>TRBJ2-2|.|.|TRBV7-2
CASSLYNTGELFF
TGTGCCAGCAGCTTATATAACACCGGGGAGCTGTTTTTT
>TRBJ1-2|.|TRBD1|TRBV5-6
CASSGTGDYGYTF
TGTGCCAGCAGTGGGACAGGAGACTATGGCTACACCTTC
>TRBJ1-2|.|.|TRBV7-2
CASSLSNADYGYTF
TGTGCCAGCAGCTTATCGAATGCGGACTATGGCTACACCTTC
>TRBJ1-2|.|TRBD1|TRBV28
CASSSPGQGDGYTF
TGTGCCAGCAGTTCCCCGGGACAGGGGGATGGCTACACCTTC
>TRBJ1-3|.|.|TRBV28
CASSLPDSTGNSGNTIYF
TGTGCCAGCAGTTTACCCGACAGCACTGGAAACTCTGGAAACACCATATATTTT
>TRBJ2-1|.|TRBD1|TRBV14
CASSQDLRDRGRKEQFF
TGTGCCAGCAGCCAAGATCTTCGGGACAGGGGGCGTAAGGAGCAGTTCTTC
>TRBJ1-2|.|TRBD1|TRBV14
CASSRQGVEGYTF
TGTGCCAGCAGCCGACAGGGGGTGGAGGGCTACACCTTC
>TRBJ1-2|.|.|TRBV18
CASSPDSEYGYTF
TGTGCCAGCTCACCGGACAGCGAGTATGGCTACACCTTC
>TRBJ2-2|once|.|TRBV7-9
CSSSFQAGELFF
TGTTCCAGCAGCTTTCAGGCCGGGGAGCTGTTTTTT
>TRBJ2-7|.|.|TRBV7-9
CASSLAQAGYEQYF
TGTGCCAGCAGCTTAGCGCAGGCAGGCTACGAGCAGTACTTC
>TRBJ2-7|.|TRBD1|TRBV18
CASSPGQEDEQYF
TGTGCCAGCTCACCGGGACAGGAGGATGAGCAGTACTTC
>TRBJ2-6|once|TRBD1|TRBV5-1
CASSSPGQGAPSSGANVLTF
TGCGCCAGCAGCTCTCCGGGACAGGGGGCGCCGAGCTCTGGGGCCAACGTCCTGACTTTC
>TRBJ2-2|.|.|TRBV9
CASSPTGQAAGTGELFF
TGTGCCAGCAGCCCGACCGGACAGGCCGCGGGGACCGGGGAGCTGTTTTTT
>TRBJ2-2|few|TRBD1|TRBV5-4
CASSFGQGAGELFF
TGTGCCAGCAGCTTTGGGCAGGGGGCCGGGGAGCTGTTTTTT
>TRBJ2-7|.|.|TRBV5-5
CASSLVGDYEQYF
TGTGCCAGCAGCTTGGTTGGAGATTACGAGCAGTACTTC
>TRBJ2-5|.|TRBD1|TRBV6-1
CASSDPDREETQYF
TGTGCCAGCAGTGACCCCGACAGGGAAGAGACCCAGTACTTC
>TRBJ2-3|.|TRBD1|TRBV27
CATYSPGQGHLSTDTQYF
TGTGCCACCTACTCACCGGGACAGGGGCACCTTAGCACAGATACGCAGTATTTT
>TRBJ2-3|.|.|TRBV5-4
CASSLGSVTDTQYF
TGTGCCAGCAGCTTAGGAAGCGTCACAGATACGCAGTATTTT
>TRBJ2-1|.|TRBD2|TRBV19
CASSIAGGASNEQFF
TGTGCCAGTAGTATCGCGGGGGGTGCTTCGAATGAGCAGTTCTTC
>TRBJ1-6|.|TRBD1|TRBV4-1
CASSPLRDRGLSPLHF
TGCGCCAGCAGCCCTTTAAGGGACAGGGGGCTTTCACCCCTCCACTTT
>TRBJ2-3|.|TRBD1|TRBV2
CASSVRGQVDTDTQYF
TGTGCCAGCAGTGTTAGGGGACAGGTCGACACAGATACGCAGTATTTT
>TRBJ1-1|.|.|TRBV19
CASSIVEREEAFF
TGTGCCAGTAGTATAGTCGAGAGGGAGGAAGCTTTCTTT
>TRBJ1-5|few|TRBD1|TRBV4-1
CASSQEIKRTGGYQPQHF
TGCGCCAGCAGCCAAGAGATTAAAAGGACAGGGGGCTATCAGCCCCAGCATTTT
>TRBJ2-7|.|.|TRBV14
CASSQDLGVGEQYF
TGTGCCAGCAGCCAAGACTTAGGGGTTGGCGAGCAGTACTTC
>TRBJ2-7|.|.|TRBV18
CASSPSAAYEQYF
TGTGCCAGCTCACCAAGCGCGGCCTACGAGCAGTACTTC
>TRBJ2-1|.|TRBD2|TRBV11-2
CASSREDFSYNEQFF
TGTGCCAGCAGCCGGGAGGACTTTTCCTACAATGAGCAGTTCTTC
>TRBJ2-6|.|.|TRBV7-2
CASSLLIVGANVLTF
TGTGCCAGCAGCTTATTAATCGTTGGGGCCAACGTCCTGACTTTC
>TRBJ2-3|.|TRBD2|TRBV7-9
CASSLALAGVTDTQYF
TGTGCCAGCAGCTTAGCACTAGCGGGGGTCACAGATACGCAGTATTTT
>TRBJ2-1|.|TRBD2|TRBV27
CASSLPAGFSSYNEQFF
TGTGCCAGCAGTTTACCAGCGGGATTTAGCTCCTACAATGAGCAGTTCTTC
>TRBJ2-7|.|TRBD1|TRBV11-2
CASSDPRTGGYEQYF
TGTGCCAGCAGCGATCCCCGGACAGGGGGCTACGAGCAGTACTTC
>TRBJ2-7|.|.|TRBV28
CASSLGQGYEQYF
TGTGCCAGCAGTTTGGGGCAGGGCTACGAGCAGTACTTC
>TRBJ2-3|.|.|TRBV5-1
CASSFRSGSGDTQYF
TGCGCCAGCAGCTTCAGGAGCGGGTCTGGGGATACGCAGTATTTT
>TRBJ1-1|.|.|TRBV7-2
CASSPGRVSTEAFF
TGTGCCAGCAGCCCCGGGAGGGTGAGCACTGAAGCTTTCTTT
>TRBJ2-3|.|.|TRBV28
CASSLTGIGPTDTQYF
TGTGCCAGCAGTTTGACGGGGATTGGCCCCACAGATACGCAGTATTTT